This T cell receptor (beta chain) was identified during a study of early T cells in non-severe SARS-CoV-2 infection. Study overall: The sequenced material was bulk RNA from unsorted whole blood, and its chains were unpaired. Study-wide results and caveats: Database matching using VDJdb favored anti-spike CD8 responses, with private and CD4 specificities left missing.

Attachment of unique molecular identifiers to individual cDNA molecules was performed. From the 5' RACE reads, TCRdb called clonotypes with MiXCR, one entry per CDR3 protein. This table holds about 69,000 distinct CDR3 sequences, roughly 4.8% found once. This clonotype was detected only a few times. Its specificity is not known. V gave up 3 bases and J gave up 1 base; unmatched junction bases: 4. There are 15 residues in the CDR3. This receptor was taken from an adult who was a healthcare worker with PCR-confirmed SARS-CoV-2 infection or an uninfected control (not recorded which). The donor label of this sample is uncertain. Sequenced here: whole blood, sampled at baseline. The J gene is TRBJ2-3, the V gene TRBV12-3 or TRBV12-4, with 7 bases aligning to TRBD1. The CDR3 reads CASSFPDRRTDTQYF. In nucleotides, the CDR3 is TGTGCCAGCAGTTTCCCGGACAGGCGCACAGATACGCAGTATTTT.